These 5 T cell receptor beta chains originate from one sample sequenced in a study of OX40 agonist ivuxolimab in advanced cancers. Clones were read by immunoSEQ multiplex PCR, and TCRdb kept only the in-frame ones, dropping some. The repertoire has roughly 91,000 clones, over 85% of them found once; the top ten carry 0.79%. This specimen consisted of CD4+ or CD8+ T cells sorted from blood, obtained in a trial of the OX40 agonist ivuxolimab. The receptor source for this set is an adult with an advanced solid tumor such as melanoma, head and neck, liver or kidney cancer.

In DNA form, the CDR3 reads TGCGCCAGCAGCCAAGTACGGGGGCCCTTGGATACGCAGTATTTT. It codes for CASSQVRGPLDTQYF. This chain joins TRBV4-1 and TRBJ2-3; the D call may be TRBD1 or TRBD2 (6 bases each). Germline lookup yields CDR1 MGHRA and CDR2 YSYEKL. CDR3 length: 15 residues. The V end was cut by 1 base, the J end by 6 bases, with 14 bases between.

Turning to this clone: This CDR3 is also generated by other DNA sequences in the sample. The rearrangement links TRBV5-1 to TRBJ2-7; D ambiguous. The germline V and J ends were trimmed by 0 bases and 1 base, with 8 bases remaining between them. This CDR3 spans 14 amino acids. Germline CDR1 reads SGHRS; CDR2 reads YFSETQ. CDR3 residues: CASSLAPGSYEQYF. For the CDR3, the DNA is TGCGCCAGCAGCTTGGCTCCAGGTTCCTACGAGCAGTACTTC.

V gene TRBV4-3 combines with J gene TRBJ1-2, with D perhaps matching TRBD1 (5 bases). Trimming left V 4 bases short and J 8 bases short, with 14 bases between. Germline-derived CDR1 and CDR2 are LGHNA and YSLEER. This CDR3 has 13 residues. CDR3 sequence (DNA): TGCGCCAGCAGCCCCTCCTCCAGGGAGGGCTACACCTTC. This sequence encodes CASSPSSREGYTF.

The chain joins TRBV6-5 to TRBJ1-2; D is ambiguous. Looked up from germline, CDR1 is MNHEY and CDR2 is SVGAGI. V was clipped by 0 bases and J by 3 bases, with 8 bases between them. The CDR3 extends over 14 amino acids. CDR3 coding DNA: TGTGCCAGCAGTTACTCGAGAAGGGACTATGGCTACACCTTC. It yields the protein CASSYSRRDYGYTF.

The rearrangement joins TRBV27 to TRBJ2-3; D perhaps matches TRBD1 (5 bases). The germline V gene encodes CDR1 MNHEY and CDR2 SMNVEV (reference sequence). The CDR3 is made up of 14 amino acids. V gave up 6 bases and J gave up 6 bases, with 16 bases separating them. The CDR3 sequence is CASSPLQGRDTQYF. The CDR3 DNA is TGTGCCAGCAGCCCGTTGCAGGGTCGCGATACGCAGTATTTT.